One sample yielded the 8 T cell receptor beta chains listed below, sequenced in a study of regulatory T cells in long-lasting Graves disease. The time point: persistent/refractory GD, antithyroid drugs over 5 years with positive TRAb. Construction of the TCR library relied on RNA isolated from PBMCs. Arm-PCR of CDR3 regions and iRepertoire HTBI primers were used to build TCR beta libraries. TCRdb redid the calling of the multiplex PCR reads with MiXCR, one entry per CDR3 protein. The sample contains 450,000 or so distinct CDR3 sequences, roughly 20% of which appear only once. The source material was peripheral blood mononuclear cells (PBMCs), sampled when the disease was refractory, from a patient treated with antithyroid drugs. These TCRs come from a female donor with Graves disease.

This clonotype showed up just a few times. This rearrangement joins TRBV20-1 to TRBJ2-7; D perhaps matches TRBD1 (6 bases). Germline V gives CDR1 DFQATT, CDR2 SNEGSKA (reference sequence). The V end lost 3 bases, the J end lost 7 bases, and 13 bases lay between the germline ends. This CDR3 comprises 12 residues. The CDR3 loop reads CSASPTGREQYF. The CDR3 DNA follows: TGCAGTGCTAGCCCCACAGGGCGGGAGCAGTACTTC.

In this sample, this clonotype turned up many times. The V and J genes are TRBV6-1 and TRBJ1-1; D is unresolved. The CDR3 contains 12 residues. V was shortened by 8 bases and J by 1 base, with 8 bases between the two germline ends. Germline V lookup: CDR1 MNHNS, CDR2 SASEGT. The CDR3 loop is CASGRGNTEAFF. The CDR3 DNA sequence: TGTGCCAGCGGGCGGGGGAACACTGAAGCTTTCTTT.

This clonotype was counted ten times or more. The rearrangement links TRBV15 to TRBJ2-5; D not certain. The length of the CDR3 is 13 residues. Germline CDR1 LNHNV, CDR2 YYDKDF (reference sequence). V lost 0 bases, J lost 4 bases, and 6 bases lay in between. The CDR3 sequence: CATSRDSGETQYF. CDR3 DNA sequence: TGTGCCACCAGCAGAGATTCAGGAGAGACCCAGTACTTC.

This clonotype was observed many times. The rearrangement joins TRBV30 to TRBJ2-7; perhaps TRBD1 as D (5 bases). Trimming removed 1 base at V and 3 bases at J, with 10 bases between. This CDR3 contains 13 residues. Germline loops: CDR1 GTSNPN, CDR2 SVGIG (reference sequence). This CDR3 reads CAWSGVRDYEQYF. The CDR3 DNA reads as TGTGCCTGGAGTGGGGTCAGGGACTACGAGCAGTACTTC. Full variable domain (rest looked up from reference TRBV30 and TRBJ2-7): SQTIHQWPATLVQPVGSPLSLECTVEGTSNPNLYWYRQAAGRGLQLLFYSVGIGQISSEVPQNLSASRPQDRQFILSSKKLLLSDSGFYLCAWSGVRDYEQYFGPGTRLTVT.

The genes are TRBV12-3 or TRBV12-4 and TRBJ2-2; D uncertain. This CDR3 comprises 16 residues. Trimming pared 0 bases from V and 3 bases from J, leaving 11 bases between. In nucleotides, the CDR3 is TGTGCCAGCAGTTTAGCGCACTCAGGTTACACCGGGGAGCTGTTTTTT. Translation: CASSLAHSGYTGELFF.

This chain links TRBV7-3 with TRBJ2-3, with TRBD2 matching over 7 bases. Trimming removed 2 bases from V and 3 bases from J; junction bases left unmatched: 8. CDR1 SGHTA and CDR2 FQGTGA come from the germline V gene. The CDR3 has 16 amino acids. CDR3 sequence reads: CASSLGGEGRTDTQYF. For the CDR3, the DNA is TGTGCCAGCAGCTTAGGGGGGGAGGGCCGAACAGATACGCAGTATTTT.

The chain is built from TRBV6-2 or TRBV6-3 and TRBJ2-1; TRBD2 matches 9 bases. Germline V gives CDR1 MNHEY, CDR2 SVGEGT. Trimming at V came to 7 bases and at J to 6 bases, leaving 16 bases not matched to a gene. The CDR3 has 17 residues. The CDR3 reads CASTSIRLAGNSNEQFF. The CDR3 DNA reads TGTGCCAGCACCTCTATTAGGCTAGCGGGAAACTCCAATGAGCAGTTCTTC.

The rearrangement links TRBV7-2 to TRBJ2-7, with D hard to call. V gave up 1 base and J gave up 6 bases, with 10 bases separating them. The CDR3 covers 13 residues. Germline V lookup: CDR1 SGHTA, CDR2 FQGNSA. Written as DNA, the CDR3 is TGTGCCAGCAGCTTAGGAGGCACCCCCGAGCAGTACTTC. It is translated as CASSLGGTPEQYF. Together with reference TRBV7-2 and TRBJ2-7, the CDR3 gives the full variable domain: GAGVSQSPSNKVTEKGKDVELRCDPISGHTALYWYRQSLGQGLEFLIYFQGNSAPDKSGLPSDRFSAERTGGSVSTLTIQRTQQEDSAVYLCASSLGGTPEQYFGPGTRLTVT.